This T cell receptor (beta chain) originates from a study of radiation and T cells in renal cell carcinoma. Method: immunoSEQ multiplex PCR; TCRdb's copy keeps in-frame clones and lacks some. Of 85,000 to 100,000 clones in the sample, less than 90% were seen once. Described time point: baseline pretreatment blood. Treatment indicated: 15 Gy SBRT to primary tumor, nephrectomy 4 weeks later. Serial blood draws occurred at baseline and 2 and 4 weeks post-SBRT. Clear cell pathology was present in this patient's renal cell carcinoma. This CDR3 has 15 residues. V lost 7 bases and J lost 6; bases outside the gene matches: 12. CDR1 and CDR2 (germline): ENHRY, SYGVKD.

The TCR was taken from a man between 45 and 60 years old with renal cell carcinoma. Here the sequenced sample was blood, taken from a patient whose treatment included radiotherapy and nephrectomy. The chain is built from TRBV10-3 and TRBJ1-2; TRBD1 agrees at 9 bases. CDR3 nucleotides: TGTGCCATCACCAACACCGCGACAGGGGGACATGGCTACACCTTC. Translation gives CAITNTATGGHGYTF.